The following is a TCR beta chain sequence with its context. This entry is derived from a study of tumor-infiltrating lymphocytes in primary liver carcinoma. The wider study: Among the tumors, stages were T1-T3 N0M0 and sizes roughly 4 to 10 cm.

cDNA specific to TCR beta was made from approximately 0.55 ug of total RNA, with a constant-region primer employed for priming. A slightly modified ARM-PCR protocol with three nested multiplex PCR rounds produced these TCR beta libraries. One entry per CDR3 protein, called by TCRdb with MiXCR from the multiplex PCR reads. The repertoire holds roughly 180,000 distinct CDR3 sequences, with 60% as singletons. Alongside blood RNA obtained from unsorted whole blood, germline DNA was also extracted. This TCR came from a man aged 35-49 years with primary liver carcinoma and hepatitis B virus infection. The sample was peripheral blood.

CDR3 DNA sequence: TGTGCCTGGAGTGTACTACAGGGGCCCTACGAGCAGTACTTC. This sequence encodes CAWSVLQGPYEQYF. V gene TRBV30 combines with J gene TRBJ2-7; TRBD1 matches 7 bases. V shed 0 bases and J 2 bases; nucleotides not matched to a gene: 4. Per the germline V gene, CDR1 is GTSNPN and CDR2 is SVGIG (reference sequence). This CDR3 is built from 14 residues.